A single sample is the source of the 32 T cell receptor beta chains below, sequenced in a study of CD8+ T cells in alopecia areata. Stated treatment: oral pan-JAK inhibitor, 5-10 mg twice daily. After isolation, RNA underwent reverse transcription to generate cDNA as the sequencing template. Using immunoSEQ multiplex PCR, the repertoire was profiled, and TCRdb retains in-frame clones only, with some absent. The data hold 200,000 to 250,000 clones, with 50% to 75% observed a single time. The source material was CD4+ T cells sorted from blood, sampled at week 4, from a patient treated with tofacitinib. The receptor set was obtained from a human donor with alopecia areata.

The chain carries TRBV4-3 and TRBJ2-7; tentatively, D is TRBD1 (5 bases). CDR1 is LGHNA and CDR2 is YSLEER in the germline V gene. Trimming took 1 base from V and 4 from J, leaving 14 bases between them. The CDR3 runs 15 residues. CDR3: CASSQVGQGQYEQYF. CDR3 nucleotide sequence: TGCGCCAGCAGCCAAGTTGGCCAGGGCCAATACGAGCAGTACTTC.

The rearrangement joins TRBV18 to TRBJ1-5; D not certain. The length of the CDR3 is 16 residues. With 2 bases removed from V and 0 bases from J, the gap between germline ends came to 11 bases. CDR1 is KGHSH, CDR2 LQKENI, per germline. The chain's CDR3 is CASSPRSPDSNQPQHF. Here the CDR3 DNA reads TGTGCCAGCTCACCAAGGAGCCCCGATAGCAATCAGCCCCAGCATTTT. Variable domain in full (rest from reference TRBV18 and TRBJ1-5): NAGVMQNPRHLVRRRGQEARLRCSPMKGHSHVYWYRQLPEEGLKFMVYLQKENIIDESGMPKERFSAEFPKEGPSILRIQQVVRGDSAAYFCASSPRSPDSNQPQHFGDGTRLSIL.

The rearrangement uses TRBV2 and TRBJ2-3; possibly TRBD2 for D (5 bases). This CDR3 comprises 13 residues. CDR1 is SNHLY and CDR2 is FYNNEI in the germline V gene. The ends were cut back, 7 bases at V and 0 bases at J, with 8 bases in the middle. This chain's CDR3 is CASTGLSTDTQYF. The CDR3 DNA sequence: TGTGCCAGCACTGGACTCAGCACAGATACGCAGTATTTT.

About this clone: Other DNA sequences in the same sample also yield this CDR3. V gene TRBV7-2 combines with J gene TRBJ2-2; D remains unclear. With 5 bases removed from V and 3 bases from J, the gap between germline ends came to 7 bases. This CDR3 has 13 amino acids. Germline-derived CDR1 and CDR2 are SGHTA and FQGNSA. CDR3 region: CASSPGYTGELFF. The CDR3 DNA follows: TGTGCCAGCAGCCCCGGGTACACCGGGGAGCTGTTTTTT.

This clone has only one observation. The chain uses TRBV6-5 and TRBJ1-2; D is undetermined. The CDR3 is 13 residues long. Trimming removed 8 bases from V and 8 bases from J, with 18 bases in between. From germline, CDR1 is MNHEY and CDR2 SVGAGI. The CDR3 spells CASSTGWIGGYTF. The CDR3 bases are TGTGCCAGCTCTACGGGTTGGATAGGGGGCTACACCTTC.

The genes are TRBV11-2 and TRBJ1-4; maybe TRBD1 (5 bases). This CDR3 is built from 14 residues. V was clipped by 3 bases and J by 0 bases, with 5 bases between them. Looked up from germline, CDR1 is SGHAT and CDR2 is FQNNGV. The CDR3: CASSLTATNEKLFF. In DNA form, the CDR3 reads TGTGCCAGCAGCTTGACAGCAACTAATGAAAAACTGTTTTTT.

J is TRBJ2-5 and V is TRBV11-2; D not certain. Germline CDR1 reads SGHAT; CDR2 reads FQNNGV. Trimming took off 5 bases at V and 2 bases at J, with 15 bases between the two ends. CDR3 length equals 15 residues. The CDR3 sequence is CASSLGRIRQETQYF. CDR3 nucleotide sequence: TGTGCCAGCAGCCTAGGACGTATACGACAAGAGACCCAGTACTTC. Full variable domain (missing parts from reference TRBV11-2 and TRBJ2-5): EAGVAQSPRYKIIEKRQSVAFWCNPISGHATLYWYQQILGQGPKLLIQFQNNGVVDDSQLPKDRFSAERLKGVDSTLKIQPAKLEDSAVYLCASSLGRIRQETQYFGPGTRLLVL.

The rearrangement uses TRBV7-8 and TRBJ1-1; D is undetermined. V gave up 6 bases and J gave up 4 bases, with 21 bases separating them. Germline loops: CDR1 SGHVS, CDR2 FQNEAQ. The CDR3 extends over 16 amino acids. The CDR3 region is CASSSNTVLPGTEAFF. CDR3 DNA sequence: TGTGCCAGCAGTTCAAATACAGTGTTGCCCGGCACTGAAGCTTTCTTT. Supplemented by reference TRBV7-8 and TRBJ1-1, the full variable domain reads GAGVSQSPRYKVAKRGQDVALRCDPISGHVSLFWYQQALGQGPEFLTYFQNEAQLDKSGLPSDRFFAERPEGSVSTLKIQRTQQEDSAVYLCASSSNTVLPGTEAFFGQGTRLTVV.

The chain is built from TRBV7-2 and TRBJ2-3; 10 nucleotides match TRBD1. Looked up from germline, CDR1 is SGHTA and CDR2 is FQGNSA. This CDR3 has 16 amino acids. V shed 4 bases, J shed 5 bases, and the junction held 9 bases outside the gene matches. This CDR3 reads CASSYFGTGVGDTQYF. CDR3 coding DNA: TGTGCCAGCAGCTACTTCGGGACAGGGGTCGGAGATACGCAGTATTTT.

The chain combines TRBV5-6 with TRBJ1-2, with 11 bases that match TRBD1. Trimming took 3 bases from V and 8 from J; bases not matched to a gene: 6. CDR1 SGHDT and CDR2 YYEEEE come from the germline V gene. This CDR3 is built from 14 residues. The CDR3 loop reads CASSSGQGAGGYTF. For the CDR3, the DNA is TGTGCCAGCAGCTCCGGACAGGGGGCAGGAGGCTACACCTTC.

This clone was recorded a few times. The V call is TRBV7-9, the J call TRBJ1-1; 8 positions agree with TRBD1. The CDR3 length is 15 residues. V trimming: 6 bases; J trimming: 4 bases; junction bases outside the gene matches: 10. The germline V gene encodes CDR1 SEHNR and CDR2 FQNEAQ (reference sequence). The CDR3 bases are TGTGCCAGCAGAGGTACCCAGGGGGCATCCACTGAAGCTTTCTTT. This gives the protein CASRGTQGASTEAFF.

V is TRBV7-8 and J is TRBJ1-5; D ambiguous. Looked up from germline, CDR1 is SGHVS and CDR2 is FQNEAQ. Trimming took 1 base from V and 7 from J, leaving 8 bases between them. The CDR3 spans 13 residues. The CDR3 nucleotides are TGTGCCAGCAGCTTAGATGTGAACCAGCCCCAGCATTTT. Protein sequence: CASSLDVNQPQHF.

The rearrangement joins TRBV9 to TRBJ1-3; 7 nucleotides agree with TRBD1. The CDR3 length is 16 residues. V lost 4 bases and J lost 0; bases outside the gene matches: 7. Per germline, CDR1 SGDLS and CDR2 YYNGEE. The DNA of the CDR3 is TGTGCCAGCAGCCCAAGACAGGGAGGCTCTGGAAACACCATATATTTT. This translates into CASSPRQGGSGNTIYF.

The chain has TRBV6-5 and TRBJ1-5; 7 bases are shared with TRBD1. The CDR3 loop spans 14 amino acids. Trimming removed 4 bases from V and 6 bases from J; junction bases left unmatched: 6. Germline-derived CDR1 and CDR2 are MNHEY and SVGAGI. CDR3 residues: CASSSGQASQPQHF. In DNA, the CDR3 is TGTGCCAGCAGTTCTGGACAGGCGAGTCAGCCCCAGCATTTT.

This clone was counted only a few times. The rearrangement joins TRBV30 to TRBJ2-5; the D gene is possibly TRBD2 (6 bases). Germline V gives CDR1 GTSNPN, CDR2 SVGIG (reference sequence). This CDR3 comprises 12 residues. The V and J ends lost 2 bases and 5 bases respectively, with 9 bases between them. The CDR3 sequence is CAWSPGVETQYF. The CDR3 DNA is TGTGCCTGGAGTCCGGGGGTGGAGACCCAGTACTTC.

This rearrangement joins TRBV5-1 to TRBJ2-7; TRBD2 agrees at 9 bases. The CDR3 covers 15 residues. Trimming took 3 bases from V and 2 from J; bases not matched to a gene: 6. Germline CDR1 and CDR2: SGHRS and YFSETQ. This CDR3 reads CASSWASGATYEQYF. The CDR3 nucleotides read TGCGCCAGCAGCTGGGCTAGCGGGGCAACCTACGAGCAGTACTTC.

The chain combines TRBV2 with TRBJ1-5, with TRBD1 matching over 7 bases. The germline V gene encodes CDR1 SNHLY and CDR2 FYNNEI. With V trimmed by 4 bases and J by 4 bases, 1 base remained unmatched. The CDR3 sequence is 13 residues long. For the CDR3, the DNA is TGTGCCAGCAGTGCGGGACAGAATCAGCCCCAGCATTTT. As protein: CASSAGQNQPQHF.

This clone has a handful of counts. The chain carries TRBV29-1 and TRBJ2-1; unclear D gene. Germline V gives CDR1 SQVTM, CDR2 ANQGSEA. The CDR3 loop spans 16 amino acids. The ends were cut back, 5 bases at V and 0 bases at J, with 17 bases in the middle. Here the CDR3 DNA reads TGCAGCGTTACTGTCCGGGCAGGAAGCTCCTACAATGAGCAGTTCTTC. This sequence encodes CSVTVRAGSSYNEQFF.

This clone occurred a few times. The rearrangement joins TRBV30 to TRBJ1-4, with D hard to call. The CDR3 length is 16 residues. The germline gives CDR1 GTSNPN, CDR2 SVGIG (reference sequence). Trimming removed 2 bases from V and 2 bases from J, with 15 bases in between. The chain's CDR3 is CAWSTVRMSTNEKLFF. The CDR3, as DNA: TGTGCCTGGAGTACCGTCCGGATGTCCACTAATGAAAAACTGTTTTTT.

This clone was seen a handful of times. V and J are TRBV30 and TRBJ1-6; possible D gene TRBD1, 5 bases. The length of the CDR3 is 17 residues. Germline-derived CDR1 and CDR2 are GTSNPN and SVGIG (reference sequence). V dropped 3 bases and J dropped 9 bases, with 24 bases sitting between them. CDR3 nucleotide sequence: TGTGCCTGGAGCGGCGGTCCCCGGGGGGGATCCGCTTCACCCCTCCACTTT. Protein: CAWSGGPRGGSASPLHF.

The J gene is TRBJ1-4, the V gene TRBV27, with 8 nucleotides matching TRBD1. Per the germline V gene, CDR1 is MNHEY and CDR2 is SMNVEV (reference sequence). This CDR3 comprises 14 residues. The V and J ends lost 6 bases and 7 bases, in that order; junction bases with no gene match: 7. The CDR3 DNA follows: TGTGCCAGCAGCACCGACAGGGGTGGTGAAAAACTGTTTTTT. Its translation is CASSTDRGGEKLFF. Full variable domain (rest looked up from reference TRBV27 and TRBJ1-4): EAQVTQNPRYLITVTGKKLTVTCSQNMNHEYMSWYRQDPGLGLRQIYYSMNVEVTDKGDVPEGYKVSRKEKRNFPLILESPSPNQTSLYFCASSTDRGGEKLFFGSGTQLSVL.

V is TRBV11-3 and J is TRBJ2-2, with D unresolved. The germline CDR1 and CDR2 sequences are SGHNT and YENEEA. V dropped 1 base and J dropped 0 bases, with 3 bases sitting between them. The CDR3 loop spans 14 amino acids. The CDR3 region is CASSLGTNTGELFF. CDR3 nucleotides: TGTGCCAGCAGCTTAGGGACGAACACCGGGGAGCTGTTTTTT.

This clone has just a few counts. The chain links TRBV10-3 to TRBJ1-1; D is possibly TRBD1 (6 bases). The CDR3 has 13 amino acids. Trimming took 6 bases from V and 1 from J, leaving 9 bases between them. Germline CDR1 ENHRY, CDR2 SYGVKD. In nucleotides, the CDR3 is TGTGCCATCAGCCAGACAGGGAACACTGAAGCTTTCTTT. It encodes CAISQTGNTEAFF.

This clone was counted a single time. The genes are TRBV5-4 and TRBJ2-2; D ambiguous. The V end lost 1 base, the J end lost 3 bases, and 1 base lay between the germline ends. Germline assignment: CDR1 SGHNT and CDR2 YYREEE (reference sequence). There are 12 residues in the CDR3. The CDR3 DNA sequence: TGTGCCAGCAGCTTGCACACCGGGGAGCTGTTTTTT. This gives the protein CASSLHTGELFF.

The rearrangement uses TRBV19 and TRBJ2-1; 7 nucleotides match TRBD2. The CDR3 runs to 16 residues. Germline assignment: CDR1 LNHDA and CDR2 SQIVND (reference sequence). With 4 bases clipped from V and 10 bases from J, the junction kept 16 bases outside the gene matches. The CDR3 sequence: CASSRYVLSGIGEQFF. As DNA, the CDR3 is TGTGCCAGTAGTAGGTACGTCCTAAGCGGGATAGGAGAGCAGTTCTTC. Based on the CDR3 plus reference TRBV19 and TRBJ2-1, the full variable domain is DGGITQSPKYLFRKEGQNVTLSCEQNLNHDAMYWYRQDPGQGLRLIYYSQIVNDFQKGDIAEGYSVSREKKESFPLTVTSAQKNPTAFYLCASSRYVLSGIGEQFFGPGTRLTVL.

This clone was observed a few times. The J gene is TRBJ2-3, the V gene TRBV29-1; TRBD2 is a possible D gene (7 bases). Trimming removed 4 bases from V and 0 bases from J, with 11 bases in between. Germline CDR1 and CDR2: SQVTM and ANQGSEA. The CDR3 loop spans 14 amino acids. The CDR3 spells CSVGEGTSTDTQYF. The DNA for the CDR3 is TGCAGCGTTGGGGAGGGGACAAGCACAGATACGCAGTATTTT.

CDR3 protein: CASSQESRTGDTF. As DNA, the CDR3 is TGCGCCAGCAGCCAAGAGAGTAGGACAGGAGACACCTTC. The rearrangement joins TRBV4-1 to TRBJ1-2; 7 bases line up with TRBD1. Losses at the gene ends were 0 bases for V and 12 bases for J; bases not matched to a gene: 7. Germline assignment: CDR1 MGHRA and CDR2 YSYEKL. The CDR3 is 13 residues long.

The CDR3 coding sequence is TGTGCCAGCAAGTTGGAGTCCCTGGGGGCCAACGTCCTGACTTTC. Translation: CASKLESLGANVLTF. The chain links TRBV27 to TRBJ2-6; D unresolved. V lost 7 bases, J lost 4 bases, and 14 bases lay in between. In germline, CDR1 is MNHEY, CDR2 SMNVEV (reference sequence). CDR3 length: 15 amino acids. Using reference TRBV27 and TRBJ2-6 for the parts outside the CDR3, the full variable domain is EAQVTQNPRYLITVTGKKLTVTCSQNMNHEYMSWYRQDPGLGLRQIYYSMNVEVTDKGDVPEGYKVSRKEKRNFPLILESPSPNQTSLYFCASKLESLGANVLTFGAGSRLTVL.

This clone turned up a few times. The chain joins TRBV4-3 to TRBJ1-1; D ambiguous. V lost 7 bases, J lost 0 bases, and 15 bases lay in between. Germline V gene lookup returns CDR1 LGHNA and CDR2 YSLEER. The CDR3 totals 15 residues. This CDR3 reads CASTPHGVMNTEAFF. CDR3 in DNA: TGCGCCAGCACCCCGCACGGCGTCATGAACACTGAAGCTTTCTTT.

The chain links TRBV18 to TRBJ1-6; unclear D gene. Germline CDR1 is KGHSH and CDR2 is LQKENI. Between the trimmed V and J ends, which lost 3 bases and 9 bases, there was a span of 12 bases. This CDR3 region has 14 residues. CDR3 nucleotide sequence: TGTGCCAGCTCACCCGCCCTTCAGCGTTCACCCCTCCACTTT. Amino acid sequence: CASSPALQRSPLHF.

The chain recombines TRBV11-2 with TRBJ1-2; TRBD1 matches at 8 bases. This CDR3 comprises 15 residues. Germline CDR1 SGHAT, CDR2 FQNNGV. V dropped 5 bases and J dropped 4; count of bases not matched to a gene: 9. Written as DNA, the CDR3 is TGTGCCAGCAGCGTGGACAGGGTGAGCCTCTATGGCTACACCTTC. This gives the protein CASSVDRVSLYGYTF.

The rearrangement uses TRBV7-2 and TRBJ1-2; D not certain. V shed 2 bases and J shed 0 bases, with 7 bases lying between them. The CDR3 extends over 14 amino acids. CDR1 is SGHTA and CDR2 is FQGNSA in the germline V gene. The CDR3 loop reads CASSLRSANYGYTF. The DNA of the CDR3 is TGTGCCAGCAGCTTAAGGTCTGCTAACTATGGCTACACCTTC. Using reference TRBV7-2 and TRBJ1-2 for the parts outside the CDR3, the full variable domain is GAGVSQSPSNKVTEKGKDVELRCDPISGHTALYWYRQSLGQGLEFLIYFQGNSAPDKSGLPSDRFSAERTGGSVSTLTIQRTQQEDSAVYLCASSLRSANYGYTFGSGTRLTVV.